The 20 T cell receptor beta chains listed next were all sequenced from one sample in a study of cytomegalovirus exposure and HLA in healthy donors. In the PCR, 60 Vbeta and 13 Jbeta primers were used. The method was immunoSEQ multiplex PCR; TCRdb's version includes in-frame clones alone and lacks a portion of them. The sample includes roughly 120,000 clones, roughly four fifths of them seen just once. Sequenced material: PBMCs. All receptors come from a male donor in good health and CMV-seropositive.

The CDR3 DNA reads as TGTGCCAGCAGCTACAGTCGCGACGAGCAGTACTTC. As protein: CASSYSRDEQYF. The rearrangement uses TRBV13 and TRBJ2-7; unclear D gene. CDR3 length: 12 residues. Trimming took 4 bases from V and 5 from J, leaving 9 bases between them. Per the germline V gene, CDR1 is PRHDT and CDR2 is FYEKMQ (reference sequence).

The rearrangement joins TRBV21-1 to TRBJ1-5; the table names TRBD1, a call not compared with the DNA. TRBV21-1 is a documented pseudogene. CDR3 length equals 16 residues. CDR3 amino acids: CASSRCRAELNQPQHF. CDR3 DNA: TGTGCCAGCAGCCGGTGCAGGGCTGAGCTCAATCAGCCCCAGCATTTT.

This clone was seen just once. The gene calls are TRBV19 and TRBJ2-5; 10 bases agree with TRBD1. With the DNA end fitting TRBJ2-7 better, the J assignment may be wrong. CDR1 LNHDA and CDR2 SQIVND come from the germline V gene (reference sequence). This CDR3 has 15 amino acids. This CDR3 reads CASSIRQGALYEQYF. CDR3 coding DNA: TGTGCCAGTAGTATTCGACAGGGGGCGCTCTACGAGCAGTACTTC.

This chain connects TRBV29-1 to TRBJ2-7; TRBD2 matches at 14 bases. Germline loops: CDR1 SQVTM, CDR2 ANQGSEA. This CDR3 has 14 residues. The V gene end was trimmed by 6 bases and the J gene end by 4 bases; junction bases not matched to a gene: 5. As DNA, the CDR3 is TGCAGCGTAGAGGGACTAGCGGGAGCTTACGAGCAGTACTTC. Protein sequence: CSVEGLAGAYEQYF.

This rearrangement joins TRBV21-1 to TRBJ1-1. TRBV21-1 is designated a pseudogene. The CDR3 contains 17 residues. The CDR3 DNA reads TGTGCCAGCAGCAAATTACGACGAGGGTACCTGAACACTGAAGCTTTCTTT. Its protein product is CASSKLRRGYLNTEAFF.

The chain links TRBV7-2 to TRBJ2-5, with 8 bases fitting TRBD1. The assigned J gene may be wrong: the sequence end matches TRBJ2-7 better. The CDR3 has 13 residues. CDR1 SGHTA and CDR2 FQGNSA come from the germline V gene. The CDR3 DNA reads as TGTGCCAGCAGTTCAGGGGGCCCCCACGAGCAGTACTTC. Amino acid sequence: CASSSGGPHEQYF.

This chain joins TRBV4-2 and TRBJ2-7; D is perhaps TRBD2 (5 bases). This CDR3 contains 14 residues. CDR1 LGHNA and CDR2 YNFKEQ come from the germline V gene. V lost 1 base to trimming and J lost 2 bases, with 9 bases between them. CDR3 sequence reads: CASSQVVGAYEQYF. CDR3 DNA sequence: TGTGCCAGCAGCCAAGTAGTGGGAGCCTACGAGCAGTACTTC.

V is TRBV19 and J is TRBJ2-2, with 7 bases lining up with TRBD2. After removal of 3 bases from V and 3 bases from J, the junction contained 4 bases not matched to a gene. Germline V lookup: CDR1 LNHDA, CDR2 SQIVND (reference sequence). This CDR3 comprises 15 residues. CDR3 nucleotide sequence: TGTGCCAGTAGTATTGGACTAGGGGACACCGGGGAGCTGTTTTTT. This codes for CASSIGLGDTGELFF. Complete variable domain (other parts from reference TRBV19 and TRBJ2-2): DGGITQSPKYLFRKEGQNVTLSCEQNLNHDAMYWYRQDPGQGLRLIYYSQIVNDFQKGDIAEGYSVSREKKESFPLTVTSAQKNPTAFYLCASSIGLGDTGELFFGEGSRLTVL.

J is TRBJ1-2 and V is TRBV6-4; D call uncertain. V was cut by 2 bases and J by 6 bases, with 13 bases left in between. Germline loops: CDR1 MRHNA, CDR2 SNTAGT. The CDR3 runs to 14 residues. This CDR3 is CASSDGQAADGYTF. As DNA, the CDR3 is TGTGCCAGCAGTGACGGGCAGGCCGCCGATGGCTACACCTTC.

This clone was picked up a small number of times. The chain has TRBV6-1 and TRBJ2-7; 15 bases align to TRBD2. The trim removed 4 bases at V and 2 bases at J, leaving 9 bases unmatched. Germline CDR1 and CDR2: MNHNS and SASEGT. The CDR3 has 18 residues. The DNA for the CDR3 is TGTGCCAGCAGTGCGGGACTAGCGGGAGGAGGGAGGACCTACGAGCAGTACTTC. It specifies CASSAGLAGGGRTYEQYF.

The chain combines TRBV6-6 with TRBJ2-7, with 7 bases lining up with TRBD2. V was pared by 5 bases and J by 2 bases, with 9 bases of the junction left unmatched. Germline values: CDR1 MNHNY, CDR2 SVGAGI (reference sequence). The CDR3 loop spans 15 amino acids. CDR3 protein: CASSLRPSGAYEQYF. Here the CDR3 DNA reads TGTGCCAGCAGTCTAAGGCCTAGCGGAGCCTACGAGCAGTACTTC.

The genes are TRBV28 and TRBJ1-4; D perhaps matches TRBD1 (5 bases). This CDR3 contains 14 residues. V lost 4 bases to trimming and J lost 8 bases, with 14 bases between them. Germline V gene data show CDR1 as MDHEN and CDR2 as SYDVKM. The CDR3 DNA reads TGTGCCAGCAGTTGGGGGGGTGTGGGCGAAAAACTGTTTTTT. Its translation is CASSWGGVGEKLFF.

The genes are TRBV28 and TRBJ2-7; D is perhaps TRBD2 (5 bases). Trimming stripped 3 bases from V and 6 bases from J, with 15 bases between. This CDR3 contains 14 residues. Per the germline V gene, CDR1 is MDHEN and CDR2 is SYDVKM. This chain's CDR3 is CASSFAGLTREQYF. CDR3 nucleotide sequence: TGTGCCAGCAGTTTCGCGGGCCTGACGCGCGAGCAGTACTTC.

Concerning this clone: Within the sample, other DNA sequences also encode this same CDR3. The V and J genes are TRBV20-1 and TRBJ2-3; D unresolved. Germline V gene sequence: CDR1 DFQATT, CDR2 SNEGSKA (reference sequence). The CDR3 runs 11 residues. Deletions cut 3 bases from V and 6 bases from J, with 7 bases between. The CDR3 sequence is CSASPADTQYF. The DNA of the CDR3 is TGCAGTGCTAGCCCTGCGGATACGCAGTATTTT.

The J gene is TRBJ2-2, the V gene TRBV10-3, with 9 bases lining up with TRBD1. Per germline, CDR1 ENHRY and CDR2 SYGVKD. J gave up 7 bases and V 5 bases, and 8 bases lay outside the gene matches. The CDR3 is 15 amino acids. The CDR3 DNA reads TGTGCCATCAGTTTAACAGGGGGCGATAACGGGGAGCTGTTTTTT. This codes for CAISLTGGDNGELFF.

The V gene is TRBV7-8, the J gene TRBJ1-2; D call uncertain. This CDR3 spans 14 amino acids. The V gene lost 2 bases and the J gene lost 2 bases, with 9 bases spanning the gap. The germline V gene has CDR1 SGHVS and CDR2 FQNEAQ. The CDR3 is CASSLTVQNYGYTF. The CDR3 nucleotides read TGTGCCAGCAGCTTAACGGTACAGAACTATGGCTACACCTTC.

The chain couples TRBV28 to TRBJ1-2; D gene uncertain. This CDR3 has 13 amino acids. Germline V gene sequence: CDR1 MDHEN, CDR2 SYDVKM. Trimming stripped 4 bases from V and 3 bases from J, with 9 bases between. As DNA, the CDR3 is TGTGCCAGCAGTTGGGCAGTTGACTATGGCTACACCTTC. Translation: CASSWAVDYGYTF.

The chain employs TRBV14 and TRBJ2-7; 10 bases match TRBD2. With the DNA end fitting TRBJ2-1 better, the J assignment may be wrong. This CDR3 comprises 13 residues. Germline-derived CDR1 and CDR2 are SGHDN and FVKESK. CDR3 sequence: CASLAGEGNEQFF. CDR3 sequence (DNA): TGTGCCAGCCTAGCGGGAGAGGGGAATGAGCAGTTCTTC.

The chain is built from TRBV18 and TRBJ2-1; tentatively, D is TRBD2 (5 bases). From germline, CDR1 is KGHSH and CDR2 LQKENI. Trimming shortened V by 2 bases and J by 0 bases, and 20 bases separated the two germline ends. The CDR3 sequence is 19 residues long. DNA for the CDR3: TGTGCCAGCTCACCAGCTGGGTCGGCGGGCCTTAGCTCCTACAATGAGCAGTTCTTC. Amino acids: CASSPAGSAGLSSYNEQFF.

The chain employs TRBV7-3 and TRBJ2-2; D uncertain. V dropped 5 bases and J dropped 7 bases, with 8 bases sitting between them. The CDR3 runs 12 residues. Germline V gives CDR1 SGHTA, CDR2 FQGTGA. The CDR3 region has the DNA TGTGCCAGCAGCCCCTCTCGCGGGGAGCTGTTTTTT. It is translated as CASSPSRGELFF.